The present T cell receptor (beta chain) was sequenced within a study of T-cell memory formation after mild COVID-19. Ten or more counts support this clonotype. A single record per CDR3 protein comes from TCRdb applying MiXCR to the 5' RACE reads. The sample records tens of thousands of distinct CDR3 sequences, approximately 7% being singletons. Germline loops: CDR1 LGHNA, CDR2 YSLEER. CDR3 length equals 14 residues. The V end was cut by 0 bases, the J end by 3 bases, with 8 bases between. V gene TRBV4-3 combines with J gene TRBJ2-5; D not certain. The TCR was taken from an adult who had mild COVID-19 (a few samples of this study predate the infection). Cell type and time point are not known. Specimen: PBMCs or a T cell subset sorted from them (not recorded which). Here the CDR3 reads CASSQDGWKETQYF. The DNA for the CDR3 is TGCGCCAGCAGCCAAGATGGGTGGAAAGAGACCCAGTACTTC.